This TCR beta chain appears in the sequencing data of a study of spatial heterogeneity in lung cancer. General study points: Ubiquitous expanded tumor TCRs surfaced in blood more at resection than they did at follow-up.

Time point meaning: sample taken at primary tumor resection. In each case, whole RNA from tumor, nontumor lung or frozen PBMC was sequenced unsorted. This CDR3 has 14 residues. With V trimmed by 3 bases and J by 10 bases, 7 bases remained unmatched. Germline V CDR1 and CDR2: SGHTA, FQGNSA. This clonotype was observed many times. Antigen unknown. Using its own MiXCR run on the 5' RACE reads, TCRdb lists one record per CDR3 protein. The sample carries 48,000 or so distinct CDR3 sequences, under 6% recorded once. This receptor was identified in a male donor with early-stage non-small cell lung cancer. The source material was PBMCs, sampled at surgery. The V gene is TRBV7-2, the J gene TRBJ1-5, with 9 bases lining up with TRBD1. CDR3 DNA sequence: TGTGCCAGCAGCTTCGCGGACAGGGGATTTCCCCAGCATTTT. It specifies CASSFADRGFPQHF.